These 19 T cell receptor beta chains originate from one sample sequenced in a study of cytomegalovirus exposure and HLA in healthy donors. The data were produced by immunoSEQ multiplex PCR, yet TCRdb's version contains in-frame clones alone and is incomplete. The data show some 110,000 clones, roughly 82% seen once. The specimen sequenced was PBMCs. The receptors come from a man in his late teens or twenties in good health and CMV-seronegative.

The V gene is TRBV4-2, the J gene TRBJ2-1; D may be TRBD2 (6 bases). Germline V gene sequence: CDR1 LGHNA, CDR2 YNFKEQ. The CDR3 length is 16 residues. V was pared by 0 bases and J by 4 bases, with 13 bases between. This chain's CDR3 is CASSQEERAGYNEQFF. CDR3 sequence (DNA): TGTGCCAGCAGCCAAGAAGAGAGGGCGGGGTACAATGAGCAGTTCTTC.

This rearrangement joins TRBV5-1 to TRBJ2-1; 7 bases line up with TRBD1. Germline-derived CDR1 and CDR2 are SGHRS and YFSETQ. Losses at the gene ends were 3 bases for V and 1 base for J; bases not matched to a gene: 1. This CDR3 is built from 14 residues. CDR3 sequence reads: CASSSGGSYNEQFF. DNA for the CDR3: TGCGCCAGCAGCTCAGGGGGTTCCTACAATGAGCAGTTCTTC.

V usage is TRBV11-3 and J usage is TRBJ1-2; weak D call: TRBD1 (5 bases). This CDR3 has 16 amino acids. Trimming shortened V by 6 bases and J by 1 base, and 18 bases separated the two germline ends. Germline CDR1 SGHNT, CDR2 YENEEA. In nucleotides, the CDR3 is TGTGCCAGCAGAAAACAAACAGGACATATTAACTATGGCTACACCTTC. Translated, it gives CASRKQTGHINYGYTF. The variable domain in full, completed from reference TRBV11-3 and TRBJ1-2, reads EAGVVQSPRYKIIEKKQPVAFWCNPISGHNTLYWYLQNLGQGPELLIRYENEEAVDDSQLPKDRFSAERLKGVDSTLKIQPAELGDSAVYLCASRKQTGHINYGYTFGSGTRLTVV.

Remarks on this clone: This same CDR3 is encoded by further DNA sequences in the sample. This chain links TRBV7-6 with TRBJ2-7; 10 bases are shared with TRBD2. CDR1 is SGHVS, CDR2 FNYEAQ, per germline. The CDR3 has 14 amino acids. After removal of 6 bases from V and 0 bases from J, the junction contained 2 bases not matched to a gene. The DNA of the CDR3 is TGTGCCAGCAGTCTAGCGGGAGACTCCTACGAGCAGTACTTC. It yields the protein CASSLAGDSYEQYF.

The chain combines TRBV27 with TRBJ2-7; 9 bases agree with TRBD2. The CDR3 sequence is 14 residues long. Per germline, CDR1 MNHEY and CDR2 SMNVEV (reference sequence). J lost 5 bases, V lost 7 bases, and 9 bases had no gene match. CDR3 loop: CASTTPGLANEQYF. The CDR3, as DNA: TGTGCCAGCACCACCCCCGGACTAGCGAACGAGCAGTACTTC.

V usage is TRBV29-1 and J usage is TRBJ2-3; TRBD2 matches 12 bases. This CDR3 has 18 amino acids. V shed 3 bases and J 4 bases; nucleotides not matched to a gene: 14. CDR1 SQVTM and CDR2 ANQGSEA come from the germline V gene. The CDR3 protein is CSVDPGLAGHSGADTQYF. The CDR3 DNA follows: TGCAGCGTTGATCCGGGACTAGCGGGCCACTCGGGAGCAGATACGCAGTATTTT.

V is TRBV5-8 and J is TRBJ2-7, with 8 bases aligning to TRBD1. The V gene end was trimmed by 1 base and the J gene end by 5 bases; junction bases not matched to a gene: 2. Germline V gene data show CDR1 as SGHTS and CDR2 as YDEGEE. The CDR3 has 13 residues. The CDR3 nucleotides read TGTGCCAGCAGCTTGCCAGGGGGCGACGAGCAGTACTTC. It yields the protein CASSLPGGDEQYF.

In this sample, this clone turned up once. The rearrangement joins TRBV27 to TRBJ2-5, with 8 bases lining up with TRBD2. The germline V gene has CDR1 MNHEY and CDR2 SMNVEV (reference sequence). The CDR3 runs to 13 residues. V gave up 5 bases and J gave up 6 bases; unmatched junction bases: 5. The CDR3 spells CASSQLAEQTQYF. CDR3 DNA sequence: TGTGCCAGCAGTCAACTAGCGGAACAGACCCAGTACTTC.

This sequence joins TRBV6-6 and TRBJ2-3; TRBD2 aligns across 7 bases. The germline gives CDR1 MNHNY, CDR2 SVGAGI (reference sequence). V trimming: 6 bases; J trimming: 2 bases; junction bases outside the gene matches: 2. This CDR3 has 13 residues. The CDR3 loop is CASSAGVTDTQYF. In nucleotides, the CDR3 is TGTGCCAGCAGCGCGGGGGTCACAGATACGCAGTATTTT.

The chain is built from TRBV30 and TRBJ2-7; 9 bases match TRBD2. V was clipped by 5 bases and J by 10 bases; unmatched bases: 9. CDR1 is GTSNPN and CDR2 is SVGIG in the germline V gene (reference sequence). The CDR3 totals 12 residues. This CDR3 reads CAWDSGGPYQYF. CDR3 bases: TGTGCCTGGGATAGCGGGGGTCCATACCAGTACTTC.

The chain couples TRBV30 to TRBJ2-3, with D possibly matching TRBD2 (6 bases). CDR3 length: 15 amino acids. CDR1 and CDR2 from the germline V gene are GTSNPN and SVGIG (reference sequence). V was trimmed by 3 bases and J by 1 base, leaving 14 bases between them. In DNA, the CDR3 is TGTGCCTGGAGCGCCGGGACTTTGGGCACAGATACGCAGTATTTT. This codes for CAWSAGTLGTDTQYF. The whole variable domain, remainder taken from reference TRBV30 and TRBJ2-3, is SQTIHQWPATLVQPVGSPLSLECTVEGTSNPNLYWYRQAAGRGLQLLFYSVGIGQISSEVPQNLSASRPQDRQFILSSKKLLLSDSGFYLCAWSAGTLGTDTQYFGPGTRLTVL.

This chain uses TRBV30 with TRBJ1-1; possibly TRBD1 for D (6 bases). The V gene's germline CDR1 is GTSNPN and CDR2 SVGIG (reference sequence). With 2 bases removed from V and 4 bases from J, the gap between germline ends came to 14 bases. The CDR3 has 14 residues. CDR3 protein: CAWSYPHRATEAFF. The CDR3 DNA sequence: TGTGCCTGGAGTTATCCCCACAGGGCCACTGAAGCTTTCTTT.

The V and J genes are TRBV5-1 and TRBJ2-3; TRBD1 aligns across 8 bases. Germline values: CDR1 SGHRS, CDR2 YFSETQ. With V trimmed by 1 base and J by 2 bases, 3 bases remained unmatched. The CDR3 totals 15 residues. The CDR3 loop reads CASSLRQGSTDTQYF. The DNA for the CDR3 is TGCGCCAGCAGCTTGAGACAGGGGTCCACAGATACGCAGTATTTT.

This chain joins TRBV30 and TRBJ1-1; the D gene is possibly TRBD1 (6 bases). The germline gives CDR1 GTSNPN, CDR2 SVGIG (reference sequence). Trimming stripped 0 bases from V and 6 bases from J, with 11 bases between. CDR3 length: 13 residues. CDR3 DNA: TGTGCCTGGAGTGTAAAGGGGGGGTCTGAAGCTTTCTTT. It encodes CAWSVKGGSEAFF. Full variable domain (rest looked up from reference TRBV30 and TRBJ1-1): SQTIHQWPATLVQPVGSPLSLECTVEGTSNPNLYWYRQAAGRGLQLLFYSVGIGQISSEVPQNLSASRPQDRQFILSSKKLLLSDSGFYLCAWSVKGGSEAFFGQGTRLTVV.

The CDR3 loop reads CASSSLSTDTQYF. Here the CDR3 DNA reads TGTGCCAGCAGCTCACTTAGCACAGATACGCAGTATTTT. The chain combines TRBV7-2 with TRBJ2-3; D is uncertain. CDR3 length: 13 residues. The V end was cut by 4 bases, the J end by 0 bases, with 5 bases between. The germline gives CDR1 SGHTA, CDR2 FQGNSA.

V and J are TRBV9 and TRBJ1-2; 8 bases match TRBD1. The CDR3 is 16 amino acids. Germline V gene data show CDR1 as SGDLS and CDR2 as YYNGEE. With V trimmed by 0 bases and J by 3 bases, 7 bases remained unmatched. The CDR3 nucleotides read TGTGCCAGCAGCGTAGGGGCAGGGGGCGATTACTATGGCTACACCTTC. Residues: CASSVGAGGDYYGYTF.

The chain has TRBV4-1 and TRBJ2-1, with D possibly being TRBD2 (6 bases). V was clipped by 5 bases and J by 6 bases, with 26 bases between them. The CDR3 is 18 amino acids. CDR1 and CDR2 from the germline V gene are MGHRA and YSYEKL. CDR3 loop: CASSEGRLGGSTVNEQFF. The CDR3 DNA reads as TGCGCCAGCAGCGAGGGGCGATTGGGGGGATCTACGGTCAATGAGCAGTTCTTC.

The chain uses TRBV7-6 and TRBJ1-1, with TRBD1 as a possible D gene (5 bases). V was pared by 0 bases and J by 4 bases, with 12 bases between. CDR1 and CDR2 (germline): SGHVS, FNYEAQ. The CDR3 sequence is 15 residues long. The CDR3 DNA reads TGTGCCAGCAGCTTAGCGTCAGGGAGGGGCACTGAAGCTTTCTTT. The encoded protein is CASSLASGRGTEAFF. The whole variable domain, filled in from reference TRBV7-6 and TRBJ1-1, reads GAGVSQSPRYKVTKRGQDVALRCDPISGHVSLYWYRQALGQGPEFLTYFNYEAQQDKSGLPNDRFSAERPEGSISTLTIQRTEQRDSAMYRCASSLASGRGTEAFFGQGTRLTVV.

V usage is TRBV7-9 and J usage is TRBJ2-3; D is unresolved. The CDR3 is made up of 13 amino acids. V was clipped by 5 bases and J by 6 bases, with 12 bases between them. Germline V CDR1 and CDR2: SEHNR, FQNEAQ (reference sequence). CDR3 protein: CASSPEQPDTQYF. The CDR3 DNA reads TGTGCCAGCAGCCCCGAACAGCCCGATACGCAGTATTTT.